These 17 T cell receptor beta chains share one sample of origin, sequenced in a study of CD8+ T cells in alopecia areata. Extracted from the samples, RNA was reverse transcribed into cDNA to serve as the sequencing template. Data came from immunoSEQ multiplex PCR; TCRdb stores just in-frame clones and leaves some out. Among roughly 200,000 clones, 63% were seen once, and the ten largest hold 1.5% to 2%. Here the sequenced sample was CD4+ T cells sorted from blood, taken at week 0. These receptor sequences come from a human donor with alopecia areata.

The CDR3 here is CATSRGARDRETQYF. The DNA of the CDR3 is TGTGCCACCAGCAGAGGGGCGAGGGATCGAGAGACCCAGTACTTC. The chain has TRBV15 and TRBJ2-5, with a weak D call TRBD2 (5 bases). CDR3 length: 15 amino acids. V dropped 1 base and J dropped 4 bases, with 13 bases sitting between them. Germline CDR1 reads LNHNV; CDR2 reads YYDKDF (reference sequence).

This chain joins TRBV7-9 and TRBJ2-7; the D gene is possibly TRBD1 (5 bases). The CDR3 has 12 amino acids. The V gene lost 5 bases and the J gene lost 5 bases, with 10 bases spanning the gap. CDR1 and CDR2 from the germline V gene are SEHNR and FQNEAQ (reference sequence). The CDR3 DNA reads TGTGCCAGCAGCACCTGGGGCCACGAGCAGTACTTC. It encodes CASSTWGHEQYF.

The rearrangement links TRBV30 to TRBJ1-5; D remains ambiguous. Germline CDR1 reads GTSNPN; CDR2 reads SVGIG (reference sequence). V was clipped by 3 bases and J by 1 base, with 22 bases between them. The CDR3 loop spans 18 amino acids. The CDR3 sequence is CAWSGMIGRPGSNQPQHF. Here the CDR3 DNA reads TGTGCCTGGAGCGGAATGATCGGACGTCCTGGGAGCAATCAGCCCCAGCATTTT.

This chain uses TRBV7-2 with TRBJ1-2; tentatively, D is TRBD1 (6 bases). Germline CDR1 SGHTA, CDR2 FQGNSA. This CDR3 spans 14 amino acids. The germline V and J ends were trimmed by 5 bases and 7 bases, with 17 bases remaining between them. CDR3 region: CASSVHRVRFGYTF. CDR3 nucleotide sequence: TGTGCCAGCAGCGTTCACAGGGTCCGCTTTGGCTACACCTTC.

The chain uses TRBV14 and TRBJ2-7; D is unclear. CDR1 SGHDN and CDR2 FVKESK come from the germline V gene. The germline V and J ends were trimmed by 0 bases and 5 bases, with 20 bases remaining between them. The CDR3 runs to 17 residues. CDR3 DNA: TGTGCCAGCAGCCAAGATGTGATCGATTACCCCAAGGACGAGCAGTACTTC. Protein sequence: CASSQDVIDYPKDEQYF. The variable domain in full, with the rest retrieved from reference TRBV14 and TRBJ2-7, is EAGVTQFPSHSVIEKGQTVTLRCDPISGHDNLYWYRRVMGKEIKFLLHFVKESKQDESGMPNNRFLAERTGGTYSTLKVQPAELEDSGVYFCASSQDVIDYPKDEQYFGPGTRLTVT.

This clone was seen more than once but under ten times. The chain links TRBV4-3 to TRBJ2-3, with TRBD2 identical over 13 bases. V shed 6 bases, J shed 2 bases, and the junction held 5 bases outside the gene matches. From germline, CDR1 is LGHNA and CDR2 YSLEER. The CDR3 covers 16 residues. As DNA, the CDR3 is TGCGCCAGCAGTCTCGGGACTAGCGGGGACACAGATACGCAGTATTTT. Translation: CASSLGTSGDTDTQYF.

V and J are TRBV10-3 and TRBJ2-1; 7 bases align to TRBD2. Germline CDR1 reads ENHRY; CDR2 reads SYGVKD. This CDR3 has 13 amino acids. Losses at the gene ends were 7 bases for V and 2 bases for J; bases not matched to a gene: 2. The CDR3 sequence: CAIKGTTYNEQFF. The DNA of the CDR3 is TGTGCCATCAAGGGGACTACCTACAATGAGCAGTTCTTC.

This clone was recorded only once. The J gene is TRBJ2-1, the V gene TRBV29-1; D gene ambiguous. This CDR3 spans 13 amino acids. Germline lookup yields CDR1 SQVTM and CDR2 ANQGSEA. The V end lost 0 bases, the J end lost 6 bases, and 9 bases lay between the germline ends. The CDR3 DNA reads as TGCAGCGTTGAAGATCTTCGTGTCAATGAGCAGTTCTTC. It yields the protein CSVEDLRVNEQFF.

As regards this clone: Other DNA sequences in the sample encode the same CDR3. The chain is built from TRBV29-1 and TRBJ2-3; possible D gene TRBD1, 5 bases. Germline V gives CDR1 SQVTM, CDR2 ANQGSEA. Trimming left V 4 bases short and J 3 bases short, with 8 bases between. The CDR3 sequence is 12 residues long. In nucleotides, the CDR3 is TGCAGCGTTGTGGCAGGGACAGATACGCAGTATTTT. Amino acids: CSVVAGTDTQYF.

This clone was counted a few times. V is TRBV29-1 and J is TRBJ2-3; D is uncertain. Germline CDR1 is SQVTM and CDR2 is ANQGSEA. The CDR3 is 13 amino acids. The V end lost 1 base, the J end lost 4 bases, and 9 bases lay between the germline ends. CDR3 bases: TGCAGCGTTGAAGCGCGTGGCGCAGATACGCAGTATTTT. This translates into CSVEARGADTQYF.

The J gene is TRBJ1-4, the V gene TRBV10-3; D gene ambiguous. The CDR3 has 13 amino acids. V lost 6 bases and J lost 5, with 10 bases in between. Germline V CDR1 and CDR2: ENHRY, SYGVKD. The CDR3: CAIRRQENEKLFF. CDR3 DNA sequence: TGTGCCATCAGGCGGCAGGAGAATGAAAAACTGTTTTTT.

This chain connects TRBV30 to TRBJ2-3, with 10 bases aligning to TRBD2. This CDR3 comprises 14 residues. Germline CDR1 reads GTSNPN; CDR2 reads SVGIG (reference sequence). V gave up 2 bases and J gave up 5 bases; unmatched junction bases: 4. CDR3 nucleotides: TGTGCCTGGAGTATAGCGGGGGGAAGAGATACGCAGTATTTT. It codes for CAWSIAGGRDTQYF.

As DNA, the CDR3 is TGTGCCAGCAGTGCCGGGACAGGGGTTGGTGGGGCCAACGTCCTGACTTTC. Its protein is CASSAGTGVGGANVLTF. The chain combines TRBV28 with TRBJ2-6; 10 bases are a match to TRBD1. Per the germline V gene, CDR1 is MDHEN and CDR2 is SYDVKM. Trimming cost V 5 bases and J 3 bases; bases outside gene matches: 7. The CDR3 contains 17 residues.

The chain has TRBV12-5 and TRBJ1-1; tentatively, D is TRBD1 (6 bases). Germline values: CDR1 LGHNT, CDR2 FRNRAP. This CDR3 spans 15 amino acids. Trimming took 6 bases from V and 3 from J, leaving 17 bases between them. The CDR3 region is CASGLTGGAYTEAFF. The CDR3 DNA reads TGTGCTAGTGGCCTTACCGGGGGCGCGTACACTGAAGCTTTCTTT.

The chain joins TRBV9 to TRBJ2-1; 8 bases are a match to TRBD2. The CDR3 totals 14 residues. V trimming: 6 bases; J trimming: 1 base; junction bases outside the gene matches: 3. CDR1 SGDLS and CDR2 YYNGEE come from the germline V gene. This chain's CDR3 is CASTGGESYNEQFF. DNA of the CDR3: TGTGCCAGCACGGGAGGGGAATCCTACAATGAGCAGTTCTTC.

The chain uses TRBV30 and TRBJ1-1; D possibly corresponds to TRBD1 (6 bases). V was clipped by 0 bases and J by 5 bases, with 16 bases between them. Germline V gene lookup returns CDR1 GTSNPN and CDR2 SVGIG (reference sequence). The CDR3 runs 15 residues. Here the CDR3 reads CAWSVRLKRGTEAFF. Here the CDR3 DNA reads TGTGCCTGGAGTGTACGGTTGAAGAGGGGGACTGAAGCTTTCTTT.

CDR3 DNA sequence: TGTGCCTGGAGTCCAGACACAGGCCAGTATGGCTACACCTTC. Residues: CAWSPDTGQYGYTF. The gene calls are TRBV30 and TRBJ1-2; tentative D call: TRBD1 (5 bases). The ends were cut back, 2 bases at V and 5 bases at J, with 15 bases in the middle. CDR3 length equals 14 residues. Looked up from germline, CDR1 is GTSNPN and CDR2 is SVGIG (reference sequence). Variable domain in full (rest from reference TRBV30 and TRBJ1-2): SQTIHQWPATLVQPVGSPLSLECTVEGTSNPNLYWYRQAAGRGLQLLFYSVGIGQISSEVPQNLSASRPQDRQFILSSKKLLLSDSGFYLCAWSPDTGQYGYTFGSGTRLTVV.